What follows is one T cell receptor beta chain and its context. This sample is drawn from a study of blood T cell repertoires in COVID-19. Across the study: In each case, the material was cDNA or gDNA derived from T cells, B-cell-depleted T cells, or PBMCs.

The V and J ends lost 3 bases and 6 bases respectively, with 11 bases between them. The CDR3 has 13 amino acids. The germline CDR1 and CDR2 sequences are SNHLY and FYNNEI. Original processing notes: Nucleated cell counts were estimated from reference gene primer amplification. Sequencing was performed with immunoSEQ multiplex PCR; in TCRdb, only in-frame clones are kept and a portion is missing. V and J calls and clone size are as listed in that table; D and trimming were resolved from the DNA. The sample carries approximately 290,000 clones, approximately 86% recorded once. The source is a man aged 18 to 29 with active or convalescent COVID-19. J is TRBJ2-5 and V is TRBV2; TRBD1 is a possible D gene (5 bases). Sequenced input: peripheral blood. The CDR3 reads CASSEEKGKTQYF. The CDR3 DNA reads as TGTGCCAGCAGTGAGGAAAAGGGGAAGACCCAGTACTTC.